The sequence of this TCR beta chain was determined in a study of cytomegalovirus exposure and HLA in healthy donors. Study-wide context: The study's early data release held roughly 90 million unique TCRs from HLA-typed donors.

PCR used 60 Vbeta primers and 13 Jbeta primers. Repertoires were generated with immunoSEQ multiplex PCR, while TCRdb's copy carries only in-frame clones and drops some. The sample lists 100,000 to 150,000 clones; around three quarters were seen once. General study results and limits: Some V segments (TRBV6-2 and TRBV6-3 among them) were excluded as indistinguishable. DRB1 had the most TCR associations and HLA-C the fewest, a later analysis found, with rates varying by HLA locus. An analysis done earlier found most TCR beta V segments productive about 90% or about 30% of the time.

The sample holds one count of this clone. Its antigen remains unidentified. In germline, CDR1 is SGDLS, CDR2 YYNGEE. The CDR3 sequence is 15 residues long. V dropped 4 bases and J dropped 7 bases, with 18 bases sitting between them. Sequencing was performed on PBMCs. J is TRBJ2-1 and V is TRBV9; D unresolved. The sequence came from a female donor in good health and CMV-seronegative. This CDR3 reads CASSPRFGTQNEQFF. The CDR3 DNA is TGTGCCAGCAGCCCCCGGTTCGGCACACAGAATGAGCAGTTCTTC.